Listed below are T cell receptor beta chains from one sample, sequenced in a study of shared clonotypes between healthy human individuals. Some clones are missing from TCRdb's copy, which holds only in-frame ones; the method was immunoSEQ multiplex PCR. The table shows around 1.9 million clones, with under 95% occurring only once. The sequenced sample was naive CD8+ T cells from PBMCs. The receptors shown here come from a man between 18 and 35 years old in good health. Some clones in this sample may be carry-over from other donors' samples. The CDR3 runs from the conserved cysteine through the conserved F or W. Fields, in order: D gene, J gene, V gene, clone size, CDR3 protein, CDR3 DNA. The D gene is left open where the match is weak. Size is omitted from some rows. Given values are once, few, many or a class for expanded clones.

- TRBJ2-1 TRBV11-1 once CASSNRAALSPTYNEQFF TGTGCCAGCAGCAACCGGGCTGCACTCTCCCCCACCTACAATGAGCAGTTCTTC
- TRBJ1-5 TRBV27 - CASSPKGPSNQPQHF TGTGCCAGCAGCCCTAAGGGCCCTAGCAATCAGCCCCAGCATTTT
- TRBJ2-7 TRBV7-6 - CASSRAGLGDYEQYF TGTGCCAGCAGCCGGGCGGGACTGGGGGACTACGAGCAGTACTTC
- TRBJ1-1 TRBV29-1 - CSVVYRPGTEAFF TGCAGCGTTGTCTACAGGCCGGGGACTGAAGCTTTCTTT
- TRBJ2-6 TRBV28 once CASSPRWGSGANVLTF TGTGCCAGCAGTCCGAGGTGGGGATCTGGGGCCAACGTCCTGACTTTC
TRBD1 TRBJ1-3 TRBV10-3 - CAISSTGTGSPGNTIYF TGTGCCATCAGTTCAACCGGGACAGGTAGCCCTGGAAACACCATATATTTT
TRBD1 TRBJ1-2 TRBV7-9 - CASSINNRGLRGYTF TGTGCCAGCAGCATTAACAACAGGGGATTACGCGGCTACACCTTC
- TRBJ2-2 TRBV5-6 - CASGIIAALGTGELFF TGTGCCAGCGGAATTATAGCGGCTTTGGGCACCGGGGAGCTGTTTTTT
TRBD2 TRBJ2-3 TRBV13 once CASSLRLAEDTDTQYF TGTGCCAGCAGCCTCCGACTAGCGGAGGACACAGATACGCAGTATTTT
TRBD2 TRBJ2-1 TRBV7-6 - CASSLDSGRGNEQFF TGTGCCAGCAGCTTAGATAGCGGGAGGGGGAATGAGCAGTTCTTC
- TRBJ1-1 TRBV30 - CAWSVQGFTEAFF TGTGCCTGGAGCGTACAGGGTTTTACTGAAGCTTTCTTT
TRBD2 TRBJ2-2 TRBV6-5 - CASSYFLAGGVGELFF TGTGCCAGCAGTTACTTCCTAGCGGGAGGCGTCGGGGAGCTGTTTTTT
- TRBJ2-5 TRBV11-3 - CASSPPDFQETQYF TGTGCCAGCAGCCCGCCGGACTTCCAAGAGACCCAGTACTTC
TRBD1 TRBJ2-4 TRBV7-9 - CASSLQGADIQYF TGTGCCAGCAGCTTACAGGGGGCCGACATTCAGTACTTC
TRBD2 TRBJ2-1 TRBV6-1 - CASSETSGRMNEQFF TGTGCCAGCAGTGAAACTAGCGGGAGGATGAATGAGCAGTTCTTC
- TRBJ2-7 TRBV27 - CASRLNRYEQYF TGTGCCAGCAGGCTGAACAGGTACGAGCAGTACTTC
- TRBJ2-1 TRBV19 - CASSIAPGIYNEQFF TGTGCCAGTAGTATAGCTCCCGGTATTTACAATGAGCAGTTCTTC
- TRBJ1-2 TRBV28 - CASSSSVLSYGYTF TGTGCCAGCAGTTCCTCTGTCCTTAGCTATGGCTACACCTTC
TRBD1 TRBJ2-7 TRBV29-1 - CSASWDRDRYEQYF TGCAGCGCAAGCTGGGACAGGGATCGCTACGAGCAGTACTTC
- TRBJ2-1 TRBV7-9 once CASSSPLGPWQFF TGTGCCAGCAGCTCCCCTCTCGGGCCCTGGCAGTTCTTC
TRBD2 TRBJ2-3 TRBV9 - CASSVGGGRGTDTQYF TGTGCCAGCAGCGTAGGAGGCGGGAGGGGCACAGATACGCAGTATTTT
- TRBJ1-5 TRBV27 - CASSLWGQRDQPQHF TGTGCCAGCAGTTTATGGGGGCAACGGGATCAGCCCCAGCATTTT
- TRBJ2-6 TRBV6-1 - CASSSTGFGANVLTF TGTGCCAGCAGTTCAACAGGGTTTGGGGCCAACGTCCTGACTTTC
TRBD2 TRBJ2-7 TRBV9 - CASSASGSYNVGSSYEQYF TGTGCCAGCAGCGCCAGCGGGAGTTACAACGTGGGGAGCTCCTACGAGCAGTACTTC
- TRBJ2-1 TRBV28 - CASSFLNLDQSSYNEQFF TGTGCCAGCAGTTTTCTCAACTTAGACCAGAGCTCCTACAATGAGCAGTTCTTC
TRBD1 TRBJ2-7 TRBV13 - CASSLAQGIYEQYF TGTGCCAGCAGCTTAGCACAGGGGATCTACGAGCAGTACTTC
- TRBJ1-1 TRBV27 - CASSPRVNTEAFF TGTGCCAGCTCGCCTCGGGTGAACACTGAAGCTTTCTTT
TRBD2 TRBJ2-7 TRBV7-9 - CASSFQGLAGVVPYEQYF TGTGCCAGCAGCTTCCAAGGACTAGCGGGAGTTGTCCCCTACGAGCAGTACTTC
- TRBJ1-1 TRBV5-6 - CASSFEENTEAFF TGTGCCAGCAGCTTCGAGGAGAACACTGAAGCTTTCTTT
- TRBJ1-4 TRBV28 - CASSLRSSGEKLFF TGTGCCAGCAGTTTAAGGTCCAGCGGGGAAAAACTGTTTTTT
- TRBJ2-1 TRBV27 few CASSPRGISYNEQFF TGTGCCAGCAGTCCTCGAGGGATCTCCTACAATGAGCAGTTCTTC
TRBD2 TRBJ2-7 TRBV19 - CASSIDGTSTLYEQYF TGTGCCAGTAGTATAGACGGGACTAGCACTTTGTACGAGCAGTACTTC
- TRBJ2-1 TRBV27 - CASTMLGQGDNEQFF TGTGCCAGCACAATGTTGGGGCAGGGTGATAATGAGCAGTTCTTC
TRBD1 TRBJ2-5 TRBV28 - CASSGQAETQYF TGTGCCAGCAGCGGACAGGCAGAGACCCAGTACTTC
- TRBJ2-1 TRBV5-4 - CASSDFDSSYNEQFF TGTGCCAGCAGCGATTTCGACAGCTCCTACAATGAGCAGTTCTTC
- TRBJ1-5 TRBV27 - CASSYRARNQPQHF TGTGCCAGCAGTTACAGGGCTAGGAATCAGCCCCAGCATTTT
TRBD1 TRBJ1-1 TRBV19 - CASSIVNPQGDTEAFF TGTGCCAGTAGTATTGTCAATCCCCAGGGGGACACTGAAGCTTTCTTT
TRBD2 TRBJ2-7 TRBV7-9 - CASSLAGGGTRGLEQYF TGTGCCAGCAGCTTAGCCGGGGGCGGGACTAGAGGCCTTGAGCAGTACTTC
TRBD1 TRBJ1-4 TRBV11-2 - CASISQGGKLFF TGTGCCAGCATCTCTCAGGGGGGAAAACTGTTTTTT
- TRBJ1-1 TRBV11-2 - CASSLGGATEAFF TGTGCCAGCAGCTTAGGAGGGGCCACTGAAGCTTTCTTT
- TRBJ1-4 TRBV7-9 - CASSLDRAAGKLFF TGTGCCAGCAGCTTAGACAGGGCGGCAGGAAAACTGTTTTTT
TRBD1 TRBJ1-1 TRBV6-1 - CASSDSGGFTEAFF TGTGCCAGCAGTGATTCAGGGGGCTTTACTGAAGCTTTCTTT
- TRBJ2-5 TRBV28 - CASSISGTLIQETQYF TGTGCCAGCAGTATCTCCGGGACACTGATCCAAGAGACCCAGTACTTC
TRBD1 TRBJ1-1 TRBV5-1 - CASSPPSGTGGEMNTEAFF TGCGCCAGCAGCCCACCATCCGGGACAGGGGGCGAGATGAACACTGAAGCTTTCTTT
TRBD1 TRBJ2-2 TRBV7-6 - CASSLDRGTGELFF TGTGCCAGCAGCCTTGACAGGGGCACCGGGGAGCTGTTTTTT
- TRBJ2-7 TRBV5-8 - CASSPPFRYF TGTGCCAGCAGCCCCCCCTTCAGGTACTTC
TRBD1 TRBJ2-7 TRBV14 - CASSQGTGVPYEQYF TGTGCCAGCAGCCAAGGGACAGGGGTTCCCTACGAGCAGTACTTC
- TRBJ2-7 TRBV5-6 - CASSYGTASYEQYF TGTGCCAGCAGCTACGGGACGGCATCCTACGAGCAGTACTTC
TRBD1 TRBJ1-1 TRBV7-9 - CASSSRDRGIDTEAFF TGTGCCAGCAGCTCCCGGGACAGGGGGATTGACACTGAAGCTTTCTTT
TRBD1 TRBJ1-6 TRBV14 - CASSQEQGASNSPLHF TGTGCCAGCAGCCAGGAACAGGGGGCGAGTAATTCACCCCTCCACTTT
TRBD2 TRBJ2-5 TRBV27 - CASSIGASGYQETQYF TGTGCCAGCAGTATAGGGGCTAGCGGGTACCAAGAGACCCAGTACTTC
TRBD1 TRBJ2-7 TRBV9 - CASSPSRGWSYEQYF TGTGCCAGCAGCCCTTCCAGGGGGTGGTCCTACGAGCAGTACTTC
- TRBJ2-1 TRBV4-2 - CASSQGEGSSVEQFF TGTGCCAGCAGCCAAGGGGAAGGAAGTAGCGTTGAGCAGTTCTTC
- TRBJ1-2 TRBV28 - CASSLDGANYGYTF TGTGCCAGCAGTTTAGACGGAGCTAACTATGGCTACACCTTC
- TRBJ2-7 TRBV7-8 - CASTPYGPASYEQYF TGTGCCAGCACCCCATACGGACCTGCCTCCTACGAGCAGTACTTC
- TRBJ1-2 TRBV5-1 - CASSPGRTPLYYGYTF TGCGCCAGCAGCCCGGGACGGACCCCCCTCTACTATGGCTACACCTTC
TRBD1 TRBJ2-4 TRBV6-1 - CASKYLDRGRDIQYF TGTGCCAGCAAATACCTAGACAGGGGAAGAGACATTCAGTACTTC
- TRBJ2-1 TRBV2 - CASSEVVGVYNEQFF TGTGCCAGCAGTGAAGTCGTGGGAGTGTACAATGAGCAGTTCTTC
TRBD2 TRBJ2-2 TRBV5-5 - CASSLLAGNTGELFF TGTGCCAGCAGCTTACTAGCGGGTAACACCGGGGAGCTGTTTTTT